This T cell receptor beta chain was captured by sequencing in a study of blood T cell repertoires in COVID-19. TCRdb's copy holds only in-frame clones and misses some; the assay was immunoSEQ multiplex PCR. Here the sample spans just under 150,000 clones, 87% being singletons. The CDR3 extends over 18 amino acids. The V and J ends lost 0 bases and 1 base, in that order; junction bases with no gene match: 5. The sequenced material came from peripheral blood. The V call is TRBV5-3, the J call TRBJ2-2, with TRBD2 matching over 11 bases. TRBV5-3 is an ORF for which the function is uncertain. This receptor was obtained from a woman aged 50 to 65 with acute or convalescent COVID-19. CDR3 DNA: TGTGCCAGAAGCTTGGTGTCTAGCGGGGGGAAGAACACCGGGGAGCTGTTTTTT. This encodes CARSLVSSGGKNTGELFF.